Following are 10 T cell receptor beta chains from one sample sequenced in a study of T cells expressing NK-cell markers. TCRdb processed the 5' RACE reads again and assigns one entry to each CDR3 protein, with no DNA. The repertoire shows more than 250,000 distinct CDR3 sequences; the top ten hold around 0.42%. The sequenced material came from blood T cells: a sorted CD56 or NKG2C T cell subset, CD4+ or CD8+ T cells, or bulk PBMC T cells (not recorded which). These receptors all come from a man between 18 and 29 years old in good health.

The rearrangement uses TRBV20-1 and TRBJ2-3; TCRdb gives TRBD2 as the D gene, but with no DNA this cannot be confirmed. The CDR3 extends over 16 amino acids. From germline, CDR1 is DFQATT and CDR2 SNEGSKA (reference sequence). The CDR3 sequence is CSARFRLAGSTDTQYF.

The chain links TRBV29-1 to TRBJ2-1; TCRdb names TRBD1, which stays unverified in the absence of DNA. Germline assignment: CDR1 SQVTM and CDR2 ANQGSEA. There are 15 residues in the CDR3. Here the CDR3 reads CSVEGHRRGPNEQFF.

The chain links TRBV4-1 to TRBJ2-3; TCRdb reports TRBD2, a call that lacks DNA to check it against. The CDR3 length is 14 residues. Germline CDR1 MGHRA, CDR2 YSYEKL. Here the CDR3 reads CASSQGLAVDTQYF.

The CDR3 spells CAISDRGAVGSYNEQFF. The chain employs TRBV10-3 and TRBJ2-1; TCRdb proposes TRBD2, but this gene call is untestable without DNA. Germline V gene lookup returns CDR1 ENHRY and CDR2 SYGVKD. The CDR3 has 17 residues.

The CDR3 loop reads CASSPKEWQGIGEQYF. The chain carries TRBV6-2 or TRBV6-3 and TRBJ2-7; TCRdb designates TRBD1, a call that cannot be tested without DNA. Germline V CDR1 and CDR2: MNHEY, SVGEGT. CDR3 size: 16 residues.

V gene TRBV30 combines with J gene TRBJ1-1; the TCRdb D gene call, TRBD1, has no DNA to confirm it. This CDR3 is 12 amino acids long. Germline V lookup: CDR1 GTSNPN, CDR2 SVGIG (reference sequence). CDR3 residues: CAGHRGRTEAFF.

CDR3: CASSLSGAAYGYTF. The chain combines TRBV5-6 with TRBJ1-2; TCRdb's D gene call, TRBD1, goes unchecked for lack of DNA. The germline V gene encodes CDR1 SGHDT and CDR2 YYEEEE. This CDR3 contains 14 residues.

The chain joins TRBV12-3 or TRBV12-4 to TRBJ2-2; TCRdb returns TRBD1, unconfirmable since there is no DNA. This CDR3 comprises 15 residues. The CDR3 sequence is CASSMQGVGTGELFF.

V usage is TRBV2 and J usage is TRBJ2-1. The CDR3 is 13 residues long. Germline V gene data show CDR1 as SNHLY and CDR2 as FYNNEI. The CDR3 reads CASSIEALNEQFF.

J is TRBJ1-4 and V is TRBV7-6; TCRdb lists TRBD1, though no DNA is available to test this call. This CDR3 spans 14 amino acids. Germline V gene sequence: CDR1 SGHVS, CDR2 FNYEAQ. The CDR3 is CASSLGGSREKLFF.